This entry concerns a single T cell receptor beta chain. As yet, its antigen is unknown. The data derive from a study of cytomegalovirus exposure and HLA in healthy donors. Points from the study as a whole: Trimming of TCR beta V- and J-genes showed a link, identified in a later analysis, to a missense DCLRE1C variant.

The PCR ran on 60 Vbeta and 13 Jbeta primers. Only in-frame clones appear in the TCRdb table, and some are missing; sequencing was by immunoSEQ multiplex PCR. The sample yields 65,000 to 100,000 clones, roughly 75% seen once. In nominal health when sampled, donors likely had unrecorded immune exposures nonetheless. Germline CDR1 SEHNR, CDR2 FQNEAQ (reference sequence). This CDR3 has 14 residues. V lost 4 bases to trimming and J lost 2 bases; unmatched junction nucleotides: 5. Material: PBMCs. The sequence came from a man in his forties in good health and CMV-seronegative. The chain combines TRBV7-9 with TRBJ2-7; 7 bases align to TRBD1. This CDR3 is CASSSGTVTYEQYF. CDR3 coding DNA: TGTGCCAGCAGCTCCGGGACAGTGACCTACGAGCAGTACTTC.